The present entry profiles one T cell receptor beta chain with its context. Antigen unknown. The data derive from a study of cytomegalovirus exposure and HLA in healthy donors. Turning to the study itself: Early release data held about 85 million unique TCRs from HLA-typed donors. Points from the study as a whole: With DRB1 most and HLA-C fewest, TCR association rates differed between HLA loci in a later analysis. Sequencing likely caused a cluster of highly shared sequence variants. The number of N-insertions in an Asian-associated ancestry cluster was reportedly below the approximately 690-donor mean in a later analysis.

A multiplex PCR was run with 60 Vbeta primers and 13 Jbeta primers. TCRdb's copy holds only in-frame clones and misses some; the assay was immunoSEQ multiplex PCR. The table lists 110,000 or so clones, 70% to 85% of them singletons. Germline V gene data show CDR1 as SGHVS and CDR2 as FNYEAQ. V shed 0 bases, J shed 3 bases, and the junction held 3 bases outside the gene matches. This CDR3 region has 15 residues. The J gene is TRBJ1-2, the V gene TRBV7-6; 8 bases map to TRBD1. Sequenced material: PBMCs. The sequence was collected from a man aged 35 to 55 in good health and CMV-seropositive. CDR3 amino acids: CASSLAPGGDYGYTF. DNA of the CDR3: TGTGCCAGCAGCTTAGCCCCAGGGGGCGACTATGGCTACACCTTC.